The clone carrying this TCR beta chain was detected only once. The entry originates in a study of blood T cell repertoires in COVID-19. The overall study: The samples span acute and convalescent COVID-19 from the United States, Italy and Spain.

CDR1 LGHNA and CDR2 YNFKEQ come from the germline V gene. The CDR3 sequence is 17 residues long. The V and J ends lost 0 bases and 1 base, in that order; junction bases with no gene match: 9. The table came from immunoSEQ multiplex PCR; TCRdb's copy has only in-frame clones and leaves some out. The sample has under 150,000 clones, 75% to 80% seen once. The chain employs TRBV4-2 and TRBJ2-7, with 7 nucleotides matching TRBD2. The receptor comes from a woman in her fifties or sixties who had recovered from COVID-19. The sequencing input was PBMCs or T cells enriched from blood (not recorded which). CDR3 DNA: TGTGCCAGCAGCCAAGAACATATGGCTAGCGGATCCTACGAGCAGTACTTC. As protein: CASSQEHMASGSYEQYF.